A selection of T cell receptor beta chains follows, all from one sample in a study of vaccination and CD4 T cells after COVID-19. For these receptors, no antigen is known. TCRdb re-called the PCR reads with MiXCR, one entry per CDR3 protein. The sample consists of approximately 10,000 distinct CDR3 sequences, about 47% of them appearing once. Sequenced material: CD4+ T cells from blood, cultured in vitro. Every receptor here comes from a human donor who had recovered from COVID-19. The CDR3 runs from the conserved cysteine through the conserved F or W. Clone size is given for some rows only: seen once, a few or many times, or a class if the clone is expanded.

j_call	clone_size	v_call	cdr3_aa
TRBJ2-5	-	TRBV7-8	CASSSDDRALKTQYF
TRBJ1-1	once	TRBV7-2	CASRRPGQSKTEAFF
TRBJ1-1	-	TRBV20-1	CSAPGGGPTEAFF
TRBJ2-3	-	TRBV20-1	CSAPLGAPAVADTQYF
TRBJ1-1	-	TRBV6-1	CASSVGERFEAFF
TRBJ1-5	few	TRBV6-5	CASSLTGDSNQPQHF
TRBJ2-3	few	TRBV7-9	CASSSNSLAGTQYF
TRBJ2-3	-	TRBV7-9	CASSGRDTTDTQYF
TRBJ2-5	-	TRBV5-1	CASSRSGGAQETQYF
TRBJ1-6	-	TRBV6-4	CASSDRAFDSPLHF
TRBJ2-7	-	TRBV11-2	CASSPDRVIGRQYF
TRBJ1-2	-	TRBV6-1	CASTPTGTQGYGYTF
TRBJ2-1	-	TRBV6-1	CASSESRLAGYNEQFF
TRBJ1-2	few	TRBV19	CATVTGNYGYTF
TRBJ2-3	-	TRBV6-2/TRBV6-3	CASSSRTTTGNTDTQYF
TRBJ1-1	-	TRBV12-3/TRBV12-4	CASSLGSSMNTEAFF
TRBJ1-5	-	TRBV20-1	CSADWMQPQHF
TRBJ1-1	-	TRBV7-9	CASRMRGRAEAFF
TRBJ2-1	-	TRBV4-3	CASSQDQVNYNEQFF
TRBJ1-2	-	TRBV19	CASSISRASYYGYTF
TRBJ2-2	-	TRBV27	CASSFRGYTGELFF
TRBJ1-1	few	TRBV7-2	CASSSLGTVNTEAFF
TRBJ1-1	few	TRBV6-1	CASSEARQGFEAFF
TRBJ1-1	-	TRBV10-2	CASSESIGLSTEAFF
TRBJ1-1	few	TRBV7-2	CASSPRQGMNTEAFF
TRBJ1-1	-	TRBV6-1	CASSESRAGGTEAFF
TRBJ2-3	few	TRBV7-9	CASSSVRGPTDTQYF
TRBJ2-3	few	TRBV7-9	CASSSTGGGRGDTQYF
TRBJ1-2	few	TRBV7-2	CASSLGQYNYGYTF
TRBJ2-2	-	TRBV6-2/TRBV6-3	CASSSVGLAGTSITGELFF
TRBJ1-1	-	TRBV12-3/TRBV12-4	CASSPFHVNTEAFF
TRBJ2-7	few	TRBV12-3/TRBV12-4	CASSPGSGPQYF
TRBJ2-1	-	TRBV6-1	CASSWSSYNEQFF
TRBJ1-2	medium-sized	TRBV6-1	CASGLGRDYGYTF
TRBJ2-7	-	TRBV10-1	CASSEYTGVPYEQYF
TRBJ1-6	-	TRBV11-3	CASSLAGPSYNSPLHF
TRBJ2-3	few	TRBV6-1	CASSERAGGSTDTQYF
TRBJ2-2	-	TRBV7-9	CASPFQGPNTGELFF
TRBJ1-2	-	TRBV30	CAWDGSLRIGYTF
TRBJ2-3	-	TRBV5-6	CASSARTSASTDTQYF
TRBJ1-1	-	TRBV5-1	CASRGAGPNTEAFF
TRBJ2-7	-	TRBV25-1	CASSSQGGHEQYF
TRBJ2-3	once	TRBV11-3	CASSLDRQSTDTQYF
TRBJ2-5	-	TRBV4-1	CASSQDGDSWGETQYF
TRBJ1-2	few	TRBV6-2/TRBV6-3	CASGDPGTENNGYTF
TRBJ1-3	-	TRBV10-1	CASGNGNTIYF
TRBJ1-6	-	TRBV20-1	CSASGTGGLNSPLHF
TRBJ2-2	-	TRBV11-3	CASSLVRTGELFF
TRBJ2-7	-	TRBV5-4	CASSPSSGGSSYEQYF
TRBJ1-6	-	TRBV6-1	CASSVGQGHNSPLHF
TRBJ2-5	-	TRBV20-1	CSARDPLSRLETQYF
TRBJ1-5	-	TRBV6-1	CATKTGSSNQPQHF
TRBJ2-7	-	TRBV2	CASSERKGYEQYF
TRBJ2-7	few	TRBV6-2/TRBV6-3	CASSPAGGTYEQYF
TRBJ1-5	-	TRBV20-1	CSARDQDSDQPQHF